The 9 T cell receptor beta chains below were found in one sample sequenced in a study of shared clonotypes between healthy human individuals. The table came from immunoSEQ multiplex PCR; TCRdb's copy has only in-frame clones and leaves some out. The sample lists 550,000 to 700,000 clones, about 80% occurring once. Sequenced material: memory CD4+ T cells sorted from blood. Subset: CD45RA-negative fraction. These TCRs come from a woman in her twenties or thirties in good health.

The chain joins TRBV7-2 to TRBJ1-4; D remains ambiguous. The CDR3 is made up of 14 amino acids. The germline V and J ends were trimmed by 6 bases and 5 bases, with 13 bases remaining between them. Germline CDR1 is SGHTA and CDR2 is FQGNSA. CDR3 residues: CASRTLGSNEKLFF. CDR3 bases: TGTGCCAGCAGGACGTTAGGGAGCAATGAAAAACTGTTTTTT.

This chain connects TRBV5-4 to TRBJ2-7, with 9 bases identical to TRBD2. Germline CDR1 reads SGHNT; CDR2 reads YYREEE (reference sequence). The length of the CDR3 is 15 residues. V dropped 4 bases and J dropped 3; count of bases not matched to a gene: 8. CDR3 coding DNA: TGTGCCAGCAGCACGGATACTAGCGGGTTCTACGAGCAGTACTTC. Translated, it gives CASSTDTSGFYEQYF.

The V call is TRBV2, the J call TRBJ2-5, with 7 bases that match TRBD2. The V gene end was trimmed by 8 bases and the J gene end by 5 bases; junction bases not matched to a gene: 11. Germline CDR1 is SNHLY and CDR2 is FYNNEI. CDR3 length: 14 residues. The CDR3 reads CASRMASGRETQYF. CDR3 coding DNA: TGTGCCAGCCGTATGGCTAGCGGACGGGAGACCCAGTACTTC.

The V and J genes are TRBV10-1 and TRBJ1-1; tentatively, D is TRBD1 (5 bases). Germline loops: CDR1 WNHNN, CDR2 SYGVQD (reference sequence). Trimming took off 4 bases at V and 5 bases at J, with 14 bases between the two ends. The CDR3 runs to 14 residues. The CDR3 sequence is CASSVRGPGTEAFF. CDR3 DNA: TGCGCCAGCAGTGTTCGGGGCCCGGGGACTGAAGCTTTCTTT.

V and J are TRBV11-2 and TRBJ1-1; D is ambiguous. Germline V gives CDR1 SGHAT, CDR2 FQNNGV. Trimming removed 0 bases at V and 11 bases at J, with 13 bases between. The length of the CDR3 is 13 residues. CDR3 region: CASSLELSGTAFF. In DNA, the CDR3 is TGTGCCAGCAGCTTAGAGTTATCGGGCACCGCTTTCTTT.

This chain uses TRBV10-3 with TRBJ1-5; possibly TRBD1 for D (5 bases). The ends were cut back, 4 bases at V and 0 bases at J, with 10 bases in the middle. CDR1 is ENHRY and CDR2 is SYGVKD in the germline V gene. The CDR3 sequence is 15 residues long. The CDR3 protein is CAISGAQGSNQPQHF. The CDR3 coding sequence is TGTGCCATCAGTGGGGCCCAGGGTAGCAATCAGCCCCAGCATTTT.

This chain links TRBV7-2 with TRBJ2-5; perhaps TRBD2 as D (5 bases). Germline V gene lookup returns CDR1 SGHTA and CDR2 FQGNSA. V gave up 2 bases and J gave up 1 base, with 8 bases separating them. CDR3 length equals 14 residues. The chain's CDR3 is CASSLRRPQETQYF. The CDR3 nucleotides read TGTGCCAGCAGCTTACGGAGGCCCCAAGAGACCCAGTACTTC.

A single count supports this clone. The chain is built from TRBV6-6 and TRBJ1-2; 7 nucleotides align to TRBD1. The CDR3 contains 14 residues. CDR1 is MNHNY, CDR2 SVGAGI, per germline (reference sequence). V was pared by 0 bases and J by 7 bases, with 5 bases of the junction left unmatched. CDR3 coding DNA: TGTGCCAGCAGTTACTCGACAGGGAGAGGTGGCTACACCTTC. Encoded protein: CASSYSTGRGGYTF.

The chain links TRBV5-1 to TRBJ2-7; the D gene could be TRBD1 or TRBD2 (5 bases each). CDR1 SGHRS and CDR2 YFSETQ come from the germline V gene. The V and J ends lost 1 base and 2 bases respectively, with 10 bases between them. The CDR3 spans 14 residues. The CDR3 sequence: CASSLRDGAYEQYF. Here the CDR3 DNA reads TGCGCCAGCAGCTTGCGGGACGGAGCCTACGAGCAGTACTTC.